The rows below give T cell receptor beta chains drawn from one sample of a study of identical twins. TCRdb itself ran the 5' RACE reads through MiXCR, one entry per CDR3 protein. Of roughly 720,000 distinct CDR3 sequences detected, 18% appear once; the ten largest clones hold about an eighth. The sample also formed part of further work on T cells expressing NK-cell markers.

Sequenced sample: PBMCs. All receptors come from a woman aged 18-29 years in good health. CDR3s include the opening cysteine and the closing phenylalanine or tryptophan. The D gene is left open where the match is weak. Clone size is shown for a subset of rows, as once, few, many or a class of expanded clone.

TRBD1,TRBJ2-7,TRBV6-1,-,CASTRDRGPYEQYF,TGTGCCAGCACCAGGGACAGGGGGCCCTACGAGCAGTACTTC
-,TRBJ2-1,TRBV20-1,-,CSARDPGTGDFNEQFF,TGCAGTGCTAGAGATCCCGGGACCGGGGACTTCAATGAGCAGTTCTTC
TRBD2,TRBJ2-3,TRBV24-1,many,CATSDGGREDTQYF,TGTGCCACCAGTGATGGCGGGAGAGAAGATACGCAGTATTTT
-,TRBJ2-5,TRBV29-1,many,CSVLPRGETQYF,TGCAGCGTTCTTCCTAGGGGTGAGACCCAGTACTTC
TRBD1,TRBJ1-1,TRBV30,-,CACQITGVTEAFF,TGTGCCTGCCAGATCACAGGGGTAACTGAAGCTTTCTTT
TRBD2,TRBJ2-1,TRBV4-1,few,CASRTSGSSRTEQFF,TGCGCCAGCCGGACTAGCGGGAGTTCTAGGACTGAGCAGTTCTTC
-,TRBJ2-7,TRBV6-2/TRBV6-3,once,CASSYSVPYEQYF,TGTGCCAGCAGTTACAGCGTCCCCTACGAGCAGTACTTC
-,TRBJ2-7,TRBV7-9,-,CAEGGDPSEQYF,TGTGCCGAGGGCGGGGACCCGAGTGAGCAGTACTTC
-,TRBJ2-1,TRBV14,-,CASSQGEPPWGQFF,TGTGCCAGCAGCCAAGGGGAACCACCCTGGGGGCAGTTCTTC
-,TRBJ2-3,TRBV12-3/TRBV12-4,few,CASSPGRITDTQYF,TGTGCCAGCTCACCGGGTAGAATCACAGATACGCAGTATTTT
-,TRBJ1-1,TRBV30,few,CAWRRRNTEAFF,TGTGCCTGGAGGAGAAGGAACACTGAAGCTTTCTTT
-,TRBJ2-3,TRBV29-1,few,CSVAGSDTQYF,TGCAGCGTAGCAGGGTCAGATACGCAGTATTTT
-,TRBJ2-7,TRBV6-2/TRBV6-3,few,CASSAGHYTEQYF,TGTGCCAGCAGCGCGGGACACTATACCGAGCAGTACTTC